This TCR beta chain came from a study of patients and donors after allogeneic stem cell transplantation (dated by TCRdb to 2018 to 2020). Trimming removed 0 bases from V and 6 bases from J, leaving 6 bases between the germline ends. Reading from cysteine to phenylalanine, the CDR3 counts 13 amino acids. Only the CDR3 portion is preserved as DNA: 39 bases, with reading frame beginning at the first base. From a lookup of the germline V gene, CDR1 and CDR2 are SGHDT and YYEEEE. Libraries came from RT-PCR. Sequencing used a NextSeq 550. TCRdb applied fastp at Q25 and MiXCR to the public reads, then kept only in-frame beta chains. Identical CDR3 proteins give one entry, which carries the most common genes and DNA. This sample lists under 30,000 distinct CDR3 sequences; around 7.4% were detected once. The ten largest account for approximately 48% of the sample. Ten or more counts support this clonotype. It has no known antigen specificity. Per-nucleotide qualities are absent, and no much larger clonotype sits a single base away.

The V and J genes are TRBV5-6 and TRBJ2-2; a confident D gene designation cannot be given. The sample comprised blood, either unsorted or a sorted T cell fraction (not recorded which). This TCR came from a human donor who was either an allogeneic HSCT recipient or a stem cell or donor lymphocyte infusion donor (not recorded which). It is not recorded whose cells these are; they may come from a transplant donor. The nucleotide sequence reads TGTGCCAGCAGCTTGGACTACGCCGGGGAGCTGTTTTTT. Protein translation: CASSLDYAGELFF. Beyond the CDR3, the reference TRBV5-6 and TRBJ2-2 genes provide the residues; the full variable domain reads: DAGVTQSPTHLIKTRGQQVTLRCSPKSGHDTVSWYQQALGQGPQFIFQYYEEEERQRGNFPDRFSGHQFPNYSSELNVNALLLGDSALYLCASSLDYAGELFFGEGSRLTVL.